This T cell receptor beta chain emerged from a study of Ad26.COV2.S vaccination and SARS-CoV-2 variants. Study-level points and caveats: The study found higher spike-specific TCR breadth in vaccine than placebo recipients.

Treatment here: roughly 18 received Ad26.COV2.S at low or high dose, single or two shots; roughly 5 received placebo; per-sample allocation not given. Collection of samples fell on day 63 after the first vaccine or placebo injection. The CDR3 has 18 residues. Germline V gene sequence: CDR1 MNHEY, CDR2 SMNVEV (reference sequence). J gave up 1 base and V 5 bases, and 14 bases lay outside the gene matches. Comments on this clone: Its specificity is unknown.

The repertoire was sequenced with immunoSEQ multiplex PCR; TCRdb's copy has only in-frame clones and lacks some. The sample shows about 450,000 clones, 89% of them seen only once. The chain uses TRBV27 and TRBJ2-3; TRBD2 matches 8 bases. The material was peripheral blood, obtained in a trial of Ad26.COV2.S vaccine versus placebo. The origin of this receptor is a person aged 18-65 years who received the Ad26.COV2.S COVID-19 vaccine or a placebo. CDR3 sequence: CASSRSRNSAGGTDTQYF. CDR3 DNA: TGTGCCAGCAGTAGGTCCCGGAATTCAGCGGGGGGCACAGATACGCAGTATTTT.